These 30 T cell receptor beta chains came from one sample sequenced in a study of T cell changes during pregnancy in multiple sclerosis. The data were produced by immunoSEQ multiplex PCR, yet TCRdb's version contains in-frame clones alone and is incomplete. Among approximately 41,000 clones listed, roughly nine tenths were seen once. Here the sequenced sample was CD4+ T cells from peripheral blood mononuclear cells, taken in the first trimester of pregnancy. The receptors were gathered from a female donor with multiple sclerosis, enrolled in a pregnancy study.

J is TRBJ2-1 and V is TRBV9; a possible D gene is TRBD2 (6 bases). The CDR3 contains 17 residues. V was trimmed by 3 bases and J by 0 bases, leaving 16 bases between them. CDR1 SGDLS and CDR2 YYNGEE come from the germline V gene. The CDR3 protein is CASSGTRTTSSYNEQFF. The CDR3, as DNA: TGTGCCAGCAGCGGGACCAGGACTACCAGCTCCTACAATGAGCAGTTCTTC.

The chain uses TRBV2 and TRBJ1-1; tentative D call: TRBD1 (5 bases). Looked up from germline, CDR1 is SNHLY and CDR2 is FYNNEI. The ends were cut back, 1 base at V and 1 base at J, with 10 bases in the middle. The CDR3 totals 15 residues. This chain's CDR3 is CASSEVRVANTEAFF. The CDR3 coding sequence is TGTGCCAGCAGTGAAGTCAGGGTTGCGAACACTGAAGCTTTCTTT.

The J gene is TRBJ2-3, the V gene TRBV5-1; 8 nucleotides line up with TRBD2. The CDR3 extends over 15 amino acids. Germline V gene data show CDR1 as SGHRS and CDR2 as YFSETQ. Trimming at V came to 5 bases and at J to 2 bases, leaving 7 bases not matched to a gene. CDR3 nucleotides: TGCGCCAGCAGTCGAGGAGCGGGAGACACAGATACGCAGTATTTT. Protein: CASSRGAGDTDTQYF.

The chain has TRBV7-9 and TRBJ1-4, with 9 positions matching TRBD1. The CDR3 spans 16 residues. The germline CDR1 and CDR2 sequences are SEHNR and FQNEAQ (reference sequence). The V and J ends lost 3 bases and 8 bases, in that order; junction bases with no gene match: 10. Here the CDR3 DNA reads TGTGCCAGCAGCTTCTCAAGTGGGACAGGGAACGAAAAACTGTTTTTT. Residues: CASSFSSGTGNEKLFF.

The J gene is TRBJ2-1, the V gene TRBV10-1, with D unclear. CDR3 length: 13 residues. CDR1 is WNHNN, CDR2 SYGVQD, per germline (reference sequence). Trimming removed 1 base at V and 6 bases at J, with 7 bases between. The CDR3 reads CASSEFPSNEQFF. The CDR3 nucleotides read TGCGCCAGCAGTGAGTTTCCCAGCAATGAGCAGTTCTTC.

The rearrangement links TRBV19 to TRBJ2-1; D unclear. The CDR3 extends over 17 amino acids. The V gene lost 2 bases and the J gene lost 7 bases, with 21 bases spanning the gap. Germline V gene lookup returns CDR1 LNHDA and CDR2 SQIVND (reference sequence). The CDR3 DNA follows: TGTGCCAGTAGTATAACCCTAACTCAGATACGGAGTAATGAGCAGTTCTTC. Its protein is CASSITLTQIRSNEQFF.

In DNA form, the CDR3 reads TGTGCCAGCAGCTTGGGACTAGCGGGGGAAGATACGCAGTATTTT. Its protein product is CASSLGLAGEDTQYF. This chain links TRBV5-4 with TRBJ2-3, with TRBD2 matching 12 bases. Germline loops: CDR1 SGHNT, CDR2 YYREEE (reference sequence). Trimming took 0 bases from V and 5 from J; bases not matched to a gene: 1. The CDR3 is 15 amino acids.

This clone was found a few times. The chain is built from TRBV6-6 and TRBJ1-5, with D perhaps TRBD1 (6 bases). Trimming left V 6 bases short and J 7 bases short, with 19 bases between. The CDR3 loop spans 15 amino acids. In germline, CDR1 is MNHNY, CDR2 SVGAGI (reference sequence). CDR3 region: CASSPPGQIIQPQHF. CDR3 DNA: TGTGCCAGCAGCCCCCCCGGACAGATAATCCAGCCCCAGCATTTT.

This chain uses TRBV18 with TRBJ2-5, with a possible D match to TRBD2 (5 bases). The CDR3 is 14 residues long. The germline V and J ends were trimmed by 1 base and 2 bases, with 8 bases remaining between them. The germline V gene encodes CDR1 KGHSH and CDR2 LQKENI. CDR3 protein: CASSPRGIQETQYF. The CDR3 bases are TGTGCCAGCTCACCACGAGGGATACAAGAGACCCAGTACTTC.

The genes are TRBV7-7 and TRBJ2-3; 11 bases align to TRBD2. Trimming removed 1 base from V and 1 base from J; junction bases left unmatched: 4. Per germline, CDR1 SSHAT and CDR2 FNYEAQ (reference sequence). The CDR3 spans 17 residues. In nucleotides, the CDR3 is TGTGCCAGCAGCTTAGTAGCGGGAGGGCCCGGCACAGATACGCAGTATTTT. Translated: CASSLVAGGPGTDTQYF. Combining the CDR3 with reference TRBV7-7 and TRBJ2-3 gives the whole variable domain GAGVSQSPRYKVTKRGQDVTLRCDPISSHATLYWYQQALGQGPEFLTYFNYEAQPDKSGLPSDRFSAERPEGSISTLTIQRTEQRDSAMYRCASSLVAGGPGTDTQYFGPGTRLTVL.

The rearrangement joins TRBV6-1 to TRBJ2-5, with D hard to call. V was shortened by 0 bases and J by 1 base, with 6 bases between the two germline ends. The length of the CDR3 is 14 residues. Germline V gene lookup returns CDR1 MNHNS and CDR2 SASEGT. The CDR3 DNA sequence: TGTGCCAGCAGTGAAGCAGTAGTCCAAGAGACCCAGTACTTC. It yields the protein CASSEAVVQETQYF.

V is TRBV11-2 and J is TRBJ2-7; D possibly corresponds to TRBD1 (6 bases). The CDR3 consists of 14 residues. Germline V lookup: CDR1 SGHAT, CDR2 FQNNGV. Trimming stripped 6 bases from V and 2 bases from J, with 14 bases between. The CDR3 region has the DNA TGTGCCAGCAGGCAACCGGGACAAGCCTACGAGCAGTACTTC. Translation: CASRQPGQAYEQYF.

V and J are TRBV11-3 and TRBJ2-7; 10 positions match TRBD2. This CDR3 is 15 amino acids long. Per germline, CDR1 SGHNT and CDR2 YENEEA. The ends lost 5 bases at V and 8 bases at J; junction bases unmatched: 12. The chain's CDR3 is CASSLNTASGSQQYF. The DNA for the CDR3 is TGTGCCAGCAGCCTTAACACGGCTAGCGGGAGTCAGCAGTACTTC.

This clone was detected a few times. The chain carries TRBV7-3 and TRBJ2-7; maybe TRBD1 (6 bases). The length of the CDR3 is 13 residues. V was shortened by 0 bases and J by 6 bases, with 9 bases between the two germline ends. The germline CDR1 and CDR2 sequences are SGHTA and FQGTGA. The CDR3 DNA reads as TGTGCCAGCAGCTTAACAAACAGGGCCGAGCAGTACTTC. This sequence encodes CASSLTNRAEQYF.

The chain has TRBV2 and TRBJ2-1; maybe TRBD1 (5 bases). The CDR3 sequence is 13 residues long. The germline V gene encodes CDR1 SNHLY and CDR2 FYNNEI. The V end was cut by 4 bases, the J end by 7 bases, with 11 bases between. The CDR3, as DNA: TGTGCCAGCAGTGTAGGGGTGTGGAATGAGCAGTTCTTC. It is translated as CASSVGVWNEQFF.

This CDR3 is CASTGQGYNEQFF. For the CDR3, the DNA is TGTGCCAGTACTGGACAGGGCTACAATGAGCAGTTCTTC. The V call is TRBV19, the J call TRBJ2-1, with 8 bases fitting TRBD1. With V trimmed by 7 bases and J by 3 bases, 2 bases remained unmatched. CDR1 is LNHDA, CDR2 SQIVND, per germline (reference sequence). CDR3 length: 13 amino acids. Filled out from reference TRBV19 and TRBJ2-1, the complete variable domain reads DGGITQSPKYLFRKEGQNVTLSCEQNLNHDAMYWYRQDPGQGLRLIYYSQIVNDFQKGDIAEGYSVSREKKESFPLTVTSAQKNPTAFYLCASTGQGYNEQFFGPGTRLTVL.

The genes are TRBV28 and TRBJ2-5; TRBD2 aligns across 9 bases. Germline CDR1 MDHEN, CDR2 SYDVKM. The CDR3 spans 15 residues. Losses at the gene ends were 5 bases for V and 2 bases for J; bases not matched to a gene: 6. The chain's CDR3 is CASSKGTSRQETQYF. CDR3 sequence (DNA): TGTGCCAGCAGTAAGGGGACTAGCAGACAAGAGACCCAGTACTTC. The full variable domain, completed using reference TRBV28 and TRBJ2-5, is DVKVTQSSRYLVKRTGEKVFLECVQDMDHENMFWYRQDPGLGLRLIYFSYDVKMKEKGDIPEGYSVSREKKERFSLILESASTNQTSMYLCASSKGTSRQETQYFGPGTRLLVL.

This clone was observed once. J is TRBJ2-5 and V is TRBV27; the D gene is possibly TRBD2 (7 bases). V was trimmed by 5 bases and J by 5 bases, leaving 21 bases between them. The CDR3 is 16 amino acids. In germline, CDR1 is MNHEY, CDR2 SMNVEV (reference sequence). CDR3 sequence: CASSPSSDRRGETQYF. CDR3 nucleotide sequence: TGTGCCAGCAGTCCCTCCTCCGACAGGCGGGGGGAGACCCAGTACTTC.

The chain carries TRBV19 and TRBJ1-4, with D possibly matching TRBD1 (5 bases). Germline CDR1 is LNHDA and CDR2 is SQIVND (reference sequence). The CDR3 is 14 amino acids. Trimming cost V 3 bases and J 8 bases, with 13 bases left between them. In DNA form, the CDR3 reads TGTGCCAGTAGTATCCAGGGCGGGAAGGAAAAACTGTTTTTT. It codes for CASSIQGGKEKLFF.

This clone occurred once. V gene TRBV4-1 combines with J gene TRBJ2-1; 13 bases match TRBD2. The CDR3 covers 15 residues. V lost 6 bases to trimming and J lost 4 bases; unmatched junction nucleotides: 3. CDR1 is MGHRA and CDR2 is YSYEKL in the germline V gene. The CDR3 coding sequence is TGCGCCAGCAGTCAACTAGCGGGAGGGTACAATGAGCAGTTCTTC. It encodes CASSQLAGGYNEQFF.

This clone has only one observation. This rearrangement joins TRBV6-5 to TRBJ1-2; TRBD1 is a possible D gene (5 bases). The CDR3 extends over 14 amino acids. Germline CDR1 MNHEY, CDR2 SVGAGI. V lost 5 bases to trimming and J lost 6 bases, with 16 bases between them. CDR3 region: CASSATRAGDGYTF. The CDR3 DNA follows: TGTGCCAGCAGTGCCACGAGGGCGGGGGATGGCTACACCTTC.

The V gene is TRBV5-4, the J gene TRBJ2-7; 10 bases match TRBD2. The CDR3 is 17 amino acids. Per germline, CDR1 SGHNT and CDR2 YYREEE (reference sequence). V shed 0 bases and J 6 bases; nucleotides not matched to a gene: 12. The CDR3 spells CASSLDGLAGGTGEQYF. As DNA, the CDR3 is TGTGCCAGCAGCTTGGATGGGTTAGCGGGAGGCACGGGCGAGCAGTACTTC.

The chain joins TRBV6-5 to TRBJ1-2; no firm D call. Per germline, CDR1 MNHEY and CDR2 SVGAGI. Between the trimmed V and J ends, which lost 4 bases and 1 base, there was a span of 10 bases. The CDR3 is 14 amino acids. The CDR3 bases are TGTGCCAGCAGTTTCGGCAGGAATAACTATGGCTACACCTTC. This encodes CASSFGRNNYGYTF.

The chain joins TRBV7-6 to TRBJ2-6; D not certain. The ends were cut back, 5 bases at V and 3 bases at J, with 5 bases in the middle. There are 13 residues in the CDR3. Germline CDR1 and CDR2: SGHVS and FNYEAQ. Here the CDR3 DNA reads TGTGCCAGCAGCCCCGGTGGGGCCAACGTCCTGACTTTC. It codes for CASSPGGANVLTF.

The V gene is TRBV19, the J gene TRBJ2-1; 12 bases line up with TRBD2. Looked up from germline, CDR1 is LNHDA and CDR2 is SQIVND (reference sequence). V lost 5 bases and J lost 3; bases outside the gene matches: 2. There are 15 residues in the CDR3. The CDR3 DNA reads as TGTGCCAGTAGTCAACTAGCGGGAGGCTACAATGAGCAGTTCTTC. It codes for CASSQLAGGYNEQFF.

The chain joins TRBV9 to TRBJ2-1; 10 bases fit TRBD2. CDR1 is SGDLS, CDR2 YYNGEE, per germline. J lost 0 bases, V lost 4 bases, and 4 bases had no gene match. The CDR3 is 16 residues long. The CDR3 is CASSMGLANSYNEQFF. The DNA for the CDR3 is TGTGCCAGCAGCATGGGACTAGCGAACTCCTACAATGAGCAGTTCTTC.

This clone was recorded only once. The V call is TRBV5-5, the J call TRBJ2-7, with 9 bases identical to TRBD1. Germline lookup yields CDR1 SGHKS and CDR2 YYEKEE (reference sequence). The CDR3 consists of 17 residues. The J segment lost 6 bases and the V segment lost 4 bases, leaving 17 bases of the junction unmatched. CDR3 sequence (DNA): TGTGCCAGCAGCCCCCACCAGGGACAGGGAGGGCTAATCGAGCAGTACTTC. This codes for CASSPHQGQGGLIEQYF.

The rearrangement joins TRBV18 to TRBJ2-7; D gene uncertain. Germline V lookup: CDR1 KGHSH, CDR2 LQKENI. Trimming stripped 2 bases from V and 0 bases from J, with 5 bases between. The CDR3 contains 13 residues. CDR3 DNA: TGTGCCAGCTCACCAGGCAACTCCTACGAGCAGTACTTC. This translates into CASSPGNSYEQYF.

The gene calls are TRBV6-1 and TRBJ1-1, with TRBD1 identical over 9 bases. V lost 6 bases and J lost 6; bases outside the gene matches: 11. Germline V CDR1 and CDR2: MNHNS, SASEGT. This CDR3 contains 15 residues. This CDR3 reads CASRWRPGQGAEAFF. Here the CDR3 DNA reads TGTGCCAGCAGGTGGAGGCCGGGACAGGGCGCTGAAGCTTTCTTT.

The genes are TRBV20-1 and TRBJ2-1, with D tentatively TRBD1 (5 bases). This CDR3 contains 11 residues. Deletions cut 2 bases from V and 9 bases from J, with 8 bases between. The germline V gene encodes CDR1 DFQATT and CDR2 SNEGSKA (reference sequence). The CDR3 sequence: CSARLGAEQFF. DNA of the CDR3: TGCAGTGCTAGATTAGGGGCTGAGCAGTTCTTC.